The entry below describes one T cell receptor beta chain. Its antigen remains unidentified. TCRdb's table, derived via immunoSEQ multiplex PCR, lists solely in-frame clones and lacks some. Of some 45,000 clones in the sample, 80% to 95% were seen once. Donors were drawn from the roughly 130-subject validation cohort, separate from the roughly 610-subject first cohort. This sample stems from a study of cytomegalovirus exposure and HLA in healthy donors. On the study more broadly: The use of the same platform for the roughly 130 validation repertoires and the approximately 670 first-cohort repertoires was reported by a later analysis. Findings and limits, study-wide: It was reportedly the case that the classifier diagnosed cytomegalovirus status with high specificity and sensitivity. As confirmed in vitro, a few CMV-associated chains were specific for CMV antigens.

This CDR3 has 12 amino acids. The V and J ends lost 1 base and 6 bases respectively, with 6 bases between them. Germline lookup yields CDR1 LGHNA and CDR2 YNFKEQ. The V gene is TRBV4-2, the J gene TRBJ1-2; D may be TRBD1 (6 bases). The sequenced material came from PBMCs. This clonotype was sampled from a man aged 18 to 30 in good health and CMV-seronegative. The CDR3 region has the DNA TGTGCCAGCAGCCAAGCAGGGGATGGCTACACCTTC. Protein sequence: CASSQAGDGYTF.